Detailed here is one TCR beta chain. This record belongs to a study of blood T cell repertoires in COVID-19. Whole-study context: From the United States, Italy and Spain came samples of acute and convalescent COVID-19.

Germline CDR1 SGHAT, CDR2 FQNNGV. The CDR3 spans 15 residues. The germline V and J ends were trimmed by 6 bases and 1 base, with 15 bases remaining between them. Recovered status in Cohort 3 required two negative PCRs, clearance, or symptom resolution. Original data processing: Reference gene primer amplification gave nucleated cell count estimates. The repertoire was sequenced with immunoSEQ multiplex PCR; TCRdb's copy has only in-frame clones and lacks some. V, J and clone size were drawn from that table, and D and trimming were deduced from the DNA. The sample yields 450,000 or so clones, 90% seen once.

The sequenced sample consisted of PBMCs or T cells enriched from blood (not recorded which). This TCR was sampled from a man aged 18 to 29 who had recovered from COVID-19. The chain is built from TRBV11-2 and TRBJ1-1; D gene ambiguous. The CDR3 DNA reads TGTGCCAGCAGTCATAGCTGGGAGCAGAACACTGAAGCTTTCTTT. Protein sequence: CASSHSWEQNTEAFF.